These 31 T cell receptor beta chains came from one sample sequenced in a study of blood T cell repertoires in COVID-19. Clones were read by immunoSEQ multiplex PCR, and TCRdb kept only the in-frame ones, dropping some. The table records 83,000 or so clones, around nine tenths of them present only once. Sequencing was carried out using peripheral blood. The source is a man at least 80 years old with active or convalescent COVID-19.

This chain's CDR3 is CASSDSQTPPTF. CDR3 nucleotides: TGTGCCAGCAGCGACTCACAAACCCCCCCCACCTTC. This chain joins TRBV6-5 and TRBJ1-2; no definite D call. Germline-derived CDR1 and CDR2 are MNHEY and SVGAGI. The V end was cut by 6 bases, the J end by 13 bases, with 18 bases between. This CDR3 has 12 amino acids.

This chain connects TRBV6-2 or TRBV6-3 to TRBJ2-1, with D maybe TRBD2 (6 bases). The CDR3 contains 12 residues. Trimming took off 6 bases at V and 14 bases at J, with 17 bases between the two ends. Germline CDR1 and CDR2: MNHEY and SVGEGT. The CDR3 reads CASSRVASGEFF. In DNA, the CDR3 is TGTGCCAGCAGCCGGGTCGCTTCGGGGGAGTTCTTC.

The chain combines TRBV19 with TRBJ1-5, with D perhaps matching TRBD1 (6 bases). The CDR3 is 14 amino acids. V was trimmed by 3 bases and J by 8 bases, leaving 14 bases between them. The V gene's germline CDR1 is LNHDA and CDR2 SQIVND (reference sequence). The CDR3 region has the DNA TGTGCCAGTAGTATGGGGGCCAGGGGTGAGCCCCAGCATTTT. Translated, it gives CASSMGARGEPQHF.

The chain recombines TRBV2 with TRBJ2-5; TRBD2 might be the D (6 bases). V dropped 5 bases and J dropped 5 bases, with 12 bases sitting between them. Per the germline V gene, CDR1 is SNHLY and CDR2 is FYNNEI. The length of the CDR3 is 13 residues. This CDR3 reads CASSLMGGETQYF. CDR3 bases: TGTGCCAGCAGTCTGATGGGGGGTGAGACCCAGTACTTC.

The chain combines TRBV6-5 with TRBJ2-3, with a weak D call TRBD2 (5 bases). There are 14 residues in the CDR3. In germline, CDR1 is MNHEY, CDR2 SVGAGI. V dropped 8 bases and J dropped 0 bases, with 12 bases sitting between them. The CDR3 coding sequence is TGTGCCAGCGGCCCGAGGGCTAGCACAGATACGCAGTATTTT. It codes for CASGPRASTDTQYF.

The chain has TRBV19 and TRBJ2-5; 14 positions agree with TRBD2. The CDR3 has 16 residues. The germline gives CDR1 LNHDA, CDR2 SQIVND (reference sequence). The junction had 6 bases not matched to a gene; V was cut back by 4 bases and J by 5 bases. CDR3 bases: TGTGCCAGTAGTAAAGGACTAGCGGGGGGCAGTGAGACCCAGTACTTC. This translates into CASSKGLAGGSETQYF.

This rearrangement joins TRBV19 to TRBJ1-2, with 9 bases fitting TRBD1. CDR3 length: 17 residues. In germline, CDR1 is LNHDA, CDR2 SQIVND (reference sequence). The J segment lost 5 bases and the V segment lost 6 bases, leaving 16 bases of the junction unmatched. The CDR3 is CASSPTQGDRDLYGYTF. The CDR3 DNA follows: TGTGCCAGTAGCCCGACGCAAGGGGACAGGGACCTTTATGGCTACACCTTC.

This CDR3 reads CASSPLEEQETQYF. The CDR3, as DNA: TGTGCCAGCTCACCCCTGGAGGAACAAGAGACCCAGTACTTC. This chain uses TRBV18 with TRBJ2-5; a weak D match, TRBD2 (5 bases). V was cut by 3 bases and J by 2 bases, with 10 bases left in between. The CDR3 spans 14 residues. Germline assignment: CDR1 KGHSH and CDR2 LQKENI.

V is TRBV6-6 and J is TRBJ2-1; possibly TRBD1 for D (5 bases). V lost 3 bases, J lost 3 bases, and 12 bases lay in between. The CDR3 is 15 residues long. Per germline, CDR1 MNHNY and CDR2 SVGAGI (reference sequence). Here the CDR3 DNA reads TGTGCCAGCAGTTATTCCCCAGGGAACTACAATGAGCAGTTCTTC. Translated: CASSYSPGNYNEQFF.

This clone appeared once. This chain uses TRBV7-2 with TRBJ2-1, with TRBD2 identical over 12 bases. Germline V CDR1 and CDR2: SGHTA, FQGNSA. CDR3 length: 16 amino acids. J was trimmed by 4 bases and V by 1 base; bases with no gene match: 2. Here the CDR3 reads CASSLDLAGGYNEQFF. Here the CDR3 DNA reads TGTGCCAGCAGCTTAGATCTAGCGGGAGGGTACAATGAGCAGTTCTTC.

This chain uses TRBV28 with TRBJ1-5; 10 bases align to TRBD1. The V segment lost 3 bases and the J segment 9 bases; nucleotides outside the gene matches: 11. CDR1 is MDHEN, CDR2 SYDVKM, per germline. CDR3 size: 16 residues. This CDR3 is CASSLPRDRGTRPQHF. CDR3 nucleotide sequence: TGTGCCAGCAGTTTGCCGCGGGACAGGGGAACTCGGCCCCAGCATTTT.

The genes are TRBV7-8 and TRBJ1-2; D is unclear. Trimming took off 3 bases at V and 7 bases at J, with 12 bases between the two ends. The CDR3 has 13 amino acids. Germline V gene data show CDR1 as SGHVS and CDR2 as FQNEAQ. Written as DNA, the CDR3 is TGTGCCAGCAGCTTGTCTGTCGGTGGTGGCTACACCTTC. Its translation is CASSLSVGGGYTF.

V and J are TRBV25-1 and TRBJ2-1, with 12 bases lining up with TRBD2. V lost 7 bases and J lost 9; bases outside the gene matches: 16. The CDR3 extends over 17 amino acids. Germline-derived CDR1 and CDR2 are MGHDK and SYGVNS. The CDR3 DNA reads TGTGCCAGCACTTCGACTAGCGGGGGATATCAGGGGCGTGAGCAGTTCTTC. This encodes CASTSTSGGYQGREQFF.

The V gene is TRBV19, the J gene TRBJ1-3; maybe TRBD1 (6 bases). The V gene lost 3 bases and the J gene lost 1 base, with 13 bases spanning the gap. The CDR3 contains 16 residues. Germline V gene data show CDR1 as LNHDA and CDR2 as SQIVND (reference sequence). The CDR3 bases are TGTGCCAGTAGTATTCGGGGGGCCGGTTCTGGAAACACCATATATTTT. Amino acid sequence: CASSIRGAGSGNTIYF.

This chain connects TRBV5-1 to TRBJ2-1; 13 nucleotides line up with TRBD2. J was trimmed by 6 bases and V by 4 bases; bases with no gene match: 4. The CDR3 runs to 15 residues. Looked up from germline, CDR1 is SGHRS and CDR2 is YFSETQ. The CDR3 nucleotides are TGCGCCAGCAGCACACGACTAGCGGGAGGCAATGAGCAGTTCTTC. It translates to CASSTRLAGGNEQFF.

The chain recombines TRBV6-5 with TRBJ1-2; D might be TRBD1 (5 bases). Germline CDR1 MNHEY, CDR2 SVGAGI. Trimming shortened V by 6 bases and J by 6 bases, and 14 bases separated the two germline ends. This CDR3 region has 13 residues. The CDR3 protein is CASRESGLDGYTF. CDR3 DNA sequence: TGTGCCAGCAGGGAGTCAGGGTTAGATGGCTACACCTTC.

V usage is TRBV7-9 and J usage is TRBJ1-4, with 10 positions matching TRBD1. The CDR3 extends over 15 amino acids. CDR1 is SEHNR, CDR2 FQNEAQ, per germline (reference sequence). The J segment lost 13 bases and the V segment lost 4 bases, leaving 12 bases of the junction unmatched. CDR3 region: CASSSHPPGQGRLFF. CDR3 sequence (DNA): TGTGCCAGCAGCTCCCATCCTCCGGGACAGGGGAGACTGTTTTTT.

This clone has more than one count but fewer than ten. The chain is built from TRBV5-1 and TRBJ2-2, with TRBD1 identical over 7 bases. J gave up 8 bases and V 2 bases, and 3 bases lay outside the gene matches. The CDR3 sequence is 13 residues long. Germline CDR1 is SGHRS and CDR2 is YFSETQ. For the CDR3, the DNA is TGCGCCAGCAGCTTCGACAGGGCTGGGGAGCTGTTTTTT. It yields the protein CASSFDRAGELFF.

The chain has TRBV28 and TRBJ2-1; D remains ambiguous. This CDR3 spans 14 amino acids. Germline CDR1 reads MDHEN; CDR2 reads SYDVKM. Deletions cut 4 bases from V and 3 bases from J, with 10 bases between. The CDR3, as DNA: TGTGCCAGCAGTTCTCCCGTAAACTACAATGAGCAGTTCTTC. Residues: CASSSPVNYNEQFF.

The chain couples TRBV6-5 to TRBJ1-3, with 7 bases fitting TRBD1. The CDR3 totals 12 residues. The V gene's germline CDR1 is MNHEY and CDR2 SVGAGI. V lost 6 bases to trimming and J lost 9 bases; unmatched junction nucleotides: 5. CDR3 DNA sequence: TGTGCCAGCAGCGCACAGGGGACCACCATATATTTT. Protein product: CASSAQGTTIYF.

CDR3 loop: CASSARRLGRFTDTQYF. CDR3 coding DNA: TGTGCCAGCAGTGCCCGAAGACTGGGTAGATTCACAGATACGCAGTATTTT. The rearrangement links TRBV6-1 to TRBJ2-3; the D is unclear. Trimming removed 4 bases from V and 2 bases from J, with 19 bases in between. The CDR3 loop spans 17 amino acids. The germline V gene has CDR1 MNHNS and CDR2 SASEGT.

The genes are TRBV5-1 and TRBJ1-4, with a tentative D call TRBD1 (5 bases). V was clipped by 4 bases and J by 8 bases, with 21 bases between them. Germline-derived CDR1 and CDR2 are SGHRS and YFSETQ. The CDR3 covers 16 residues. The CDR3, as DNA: TGCGCCAGCAGCGTTGGAGGGGCCGGCGGCAGAGAAAAACTGTTTTTT. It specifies CASSVGGAGGREKLFF. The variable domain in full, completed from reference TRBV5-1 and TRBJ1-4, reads KAGVTQTPRYLIKTRGQQVTLSCSPISGHRSVSWYQQTPGQGLQFLFEYFSETQRNKGNFPGRFSGRQFSNSRSEMNVSTLELGDSALYLCASSVGGAGGREKLFFGSGTQLSVL.

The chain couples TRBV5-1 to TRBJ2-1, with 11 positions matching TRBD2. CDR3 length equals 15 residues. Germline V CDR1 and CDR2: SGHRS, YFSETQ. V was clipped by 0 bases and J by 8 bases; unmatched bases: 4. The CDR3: CASSLVSGGAHEQFF. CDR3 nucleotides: TGCGCCAGCAGCTTGGTTAGCGGGGGGGCTCATGAGCAGTTCTTC.

CDR3 sequence: CASSEGQGSTEAFF. The CDR3 DNA is TGTGCCAGCAGCGAGGGACAGGGGAGCACTGAAGCTTTCTTT. The chain employs TRBV5-8 and TRBJ1-1; 10 nucleotides line up with TRBD1. After removal of 4 bases from V and 4 bases from J, the junction contained 4 bases not matched to a gene. The CDR3 is 14 amino acids. The V gene's germline CDR1 is SGHTS and CDR2 YDEGEE.

The CDR3 DNA reads TGTGCCAGCTCACCCAGGGGACAGGGGGTAACAGATACGCAGTATTTT. Translated: CASSPRGQGVTDTQYF. The rearrangement joins TRBV18 to TRBJ2-3; 11 bases map to TRBD1. V was clipped by 3 bases and J by 3 bases; unmatched bases: 5. From germline, CDR1 is KGHSH and CDR2 LQKENI. The CDR3 sequence is 16 residues long.

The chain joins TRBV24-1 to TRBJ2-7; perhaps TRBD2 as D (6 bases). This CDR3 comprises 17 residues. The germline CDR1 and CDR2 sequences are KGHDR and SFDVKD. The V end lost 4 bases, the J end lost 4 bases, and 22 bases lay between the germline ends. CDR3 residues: CATSDPSGLPVGYEQYV. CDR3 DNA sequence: TGTGCCACCAGTGACCCGTCGGGACTCCCCGTTGGATACGAGCAGTACGTC.

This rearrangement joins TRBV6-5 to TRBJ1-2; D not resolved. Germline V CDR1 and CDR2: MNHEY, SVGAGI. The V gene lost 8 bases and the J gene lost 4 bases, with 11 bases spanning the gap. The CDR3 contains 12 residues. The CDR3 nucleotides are TGTGCCAGCGGCGGTCGGGGCTATGGCTACACCTTC. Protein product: CASGGRGYGYTF.

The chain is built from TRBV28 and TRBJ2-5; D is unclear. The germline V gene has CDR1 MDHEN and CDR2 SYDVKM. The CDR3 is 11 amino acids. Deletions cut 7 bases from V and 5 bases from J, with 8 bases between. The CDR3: CASTSQETQYF. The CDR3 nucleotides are TGTGCCAGCACCTCCCAGGAGACCCAGTACTTC.

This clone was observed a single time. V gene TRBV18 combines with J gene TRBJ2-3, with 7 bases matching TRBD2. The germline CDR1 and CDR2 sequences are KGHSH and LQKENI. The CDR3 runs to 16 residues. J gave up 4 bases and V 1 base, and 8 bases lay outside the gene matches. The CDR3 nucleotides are TGTGCCAGCTCACCACGTATGGGAGGGCTCTCAGATACGCAGTATTTT. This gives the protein CASSPRMGGLSDTQYF.

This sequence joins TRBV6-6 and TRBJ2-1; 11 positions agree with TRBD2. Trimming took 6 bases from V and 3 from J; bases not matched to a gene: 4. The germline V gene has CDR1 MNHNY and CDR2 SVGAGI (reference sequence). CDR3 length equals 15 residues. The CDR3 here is CASSATSGGYNEQFF. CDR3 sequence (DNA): TGTGCCAGCAGCGCAACTAGCGGGGGCTACAATGAGCAGTTCTTC.

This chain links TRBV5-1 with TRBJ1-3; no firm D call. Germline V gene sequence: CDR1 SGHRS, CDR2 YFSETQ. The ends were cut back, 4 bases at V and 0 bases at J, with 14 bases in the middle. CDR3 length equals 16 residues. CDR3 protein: CASSNKIQSSGNTIYF. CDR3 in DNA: TGCGCCAGCAGCAATAAAATACAGAGCTCTGGAAACACCATATATTTT.